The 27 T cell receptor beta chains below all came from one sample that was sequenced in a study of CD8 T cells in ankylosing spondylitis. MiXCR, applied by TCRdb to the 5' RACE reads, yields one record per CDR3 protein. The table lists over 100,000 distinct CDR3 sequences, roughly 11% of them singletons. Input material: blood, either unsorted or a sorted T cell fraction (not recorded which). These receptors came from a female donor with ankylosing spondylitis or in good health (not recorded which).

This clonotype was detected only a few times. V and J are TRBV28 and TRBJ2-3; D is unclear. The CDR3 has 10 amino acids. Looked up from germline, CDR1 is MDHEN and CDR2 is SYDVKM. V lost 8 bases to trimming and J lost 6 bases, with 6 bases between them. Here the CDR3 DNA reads TGTGCCAGCGAGAAGGATACGCAGTATTTT. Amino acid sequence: CASEKDTQYF.

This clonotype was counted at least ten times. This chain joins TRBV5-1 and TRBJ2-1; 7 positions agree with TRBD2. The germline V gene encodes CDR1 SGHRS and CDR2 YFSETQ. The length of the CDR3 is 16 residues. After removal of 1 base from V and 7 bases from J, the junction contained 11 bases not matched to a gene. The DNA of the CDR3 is TGCGCCAGCAGCTTGTCGGGTTCTAGCGGTTTTAATGAGCAGTTCTTC. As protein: CASSLSGSSGFNEQFF.

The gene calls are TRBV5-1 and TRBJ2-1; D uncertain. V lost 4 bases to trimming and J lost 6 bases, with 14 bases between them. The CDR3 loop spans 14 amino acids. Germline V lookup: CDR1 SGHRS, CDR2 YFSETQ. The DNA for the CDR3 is TGCGCCAGCAGCCCCCGCGGTGGGCTCAATGAGCAGTTCTTC. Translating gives CASSPRGGLNEQFF.

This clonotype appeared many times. CDR3 sequence: CSAPSWVGETQYF. DNA of the CDR3: TGCAGTGCTCCCAGCTGGGTGGGGGAGACCCAGTACTTC. The rearrangement links TRBV20-1 to TRBJ2-5; D uncertain. V was pared by 5 bases and J by 5 bases, with 15 bases between. Per the germline V gene, CDR1 is DFQATT and CDR2 is SNEGSKA (reference sequence). CDR3 size: 13 residues.

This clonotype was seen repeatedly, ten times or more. CDR3 residues: CASSQEEASQHF. DNA of the CDR3: TGTGCCAGCAGTCAAGAAGAGGCGTCCCAGCATTTT. V gene TRBV12-3 or TRBV12-4 combines with J gene TRBJ1-5; D call uncertain. V was pared by 5 bases and J by 11 bases, with 13 bases between. The CDR3 is made up of 12 amino acids.

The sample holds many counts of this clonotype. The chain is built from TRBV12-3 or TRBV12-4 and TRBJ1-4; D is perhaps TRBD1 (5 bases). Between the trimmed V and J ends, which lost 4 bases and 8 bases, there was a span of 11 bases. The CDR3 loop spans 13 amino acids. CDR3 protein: CASSSREGEKLFF. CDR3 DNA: TGTGCCAGCAGTTCCAGGGAAGGCGAAAAACTGTTTTTT.

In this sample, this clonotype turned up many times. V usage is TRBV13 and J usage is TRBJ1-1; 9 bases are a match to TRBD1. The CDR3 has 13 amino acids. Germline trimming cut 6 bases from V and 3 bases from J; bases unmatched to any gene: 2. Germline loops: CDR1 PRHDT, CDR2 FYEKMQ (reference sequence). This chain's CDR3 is CASRQGADTEAFF. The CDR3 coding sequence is TGTGCCAGCAGACAGGGGGCAGACACTGAAGCTTTCTTT.

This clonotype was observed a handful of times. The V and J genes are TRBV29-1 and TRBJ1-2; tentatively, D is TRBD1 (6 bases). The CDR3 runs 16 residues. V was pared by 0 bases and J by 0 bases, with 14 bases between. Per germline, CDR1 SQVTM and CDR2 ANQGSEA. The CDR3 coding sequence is TGCAGCGTTGAAGATCGTTGGGCAGGGGCTAACTATGGCTACACCTTC. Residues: CSVEDRWAGANYGYTF.

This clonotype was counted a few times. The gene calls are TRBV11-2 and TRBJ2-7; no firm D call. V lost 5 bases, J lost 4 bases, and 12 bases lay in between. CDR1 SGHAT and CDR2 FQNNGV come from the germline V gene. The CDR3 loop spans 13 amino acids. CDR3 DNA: TGTGCCAGCAGCCCGGACGGATTATACGAGCAGTACTTC. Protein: CASSPDGLYEQYF.

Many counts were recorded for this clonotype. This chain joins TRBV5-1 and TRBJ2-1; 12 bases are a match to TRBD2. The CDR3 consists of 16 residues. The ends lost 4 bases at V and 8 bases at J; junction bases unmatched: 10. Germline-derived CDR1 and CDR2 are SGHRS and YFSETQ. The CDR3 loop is CASSRGWTSGNDEQFF. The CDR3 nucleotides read TGCGCCAGCAGCCGCGGGTGGACTAGCGGGAACGATGAGCAGTTCTTC.

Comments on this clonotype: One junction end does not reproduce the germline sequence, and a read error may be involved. CDR3 protein: CTSGLSAAGETQYF. The CDR3 coding sequence is TGTACTAGTGGTTTATCGGCCGCCGGAGAGACCCAGTACTTC. V usage is TRBV12-5 and J usage is TRBJ2-5, with D possibly TRBD2 on 5 matching bases. The CDR3 length is 14 residues. Germline V gives CDR1 LGHNT, CDR2 FRNRAP.

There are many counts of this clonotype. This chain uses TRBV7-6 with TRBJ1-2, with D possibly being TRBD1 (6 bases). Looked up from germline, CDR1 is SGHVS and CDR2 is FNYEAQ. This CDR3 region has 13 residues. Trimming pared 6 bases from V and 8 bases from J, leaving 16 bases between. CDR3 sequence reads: CASRLEGGGGYTF. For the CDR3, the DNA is TGTGCCAGCAGACTAGAGGGGGGTGGAGGCTACACCTTC.

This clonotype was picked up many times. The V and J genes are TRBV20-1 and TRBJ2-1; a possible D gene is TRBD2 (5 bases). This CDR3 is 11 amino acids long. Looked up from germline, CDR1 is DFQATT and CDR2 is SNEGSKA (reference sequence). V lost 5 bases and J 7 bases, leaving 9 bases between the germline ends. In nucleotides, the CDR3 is TGCAGTGCTGGACTGTTAAATGAGCAGTTCTTC. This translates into CSAGLLNEQFF.

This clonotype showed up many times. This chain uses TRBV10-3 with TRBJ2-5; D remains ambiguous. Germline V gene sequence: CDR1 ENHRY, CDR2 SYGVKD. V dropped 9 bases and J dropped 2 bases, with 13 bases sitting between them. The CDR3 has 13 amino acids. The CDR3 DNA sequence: TGTGCCATGTCCCAGCTCAGACAAGAGACCCAGTACTTC. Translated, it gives CAMSQLRQETQYF.

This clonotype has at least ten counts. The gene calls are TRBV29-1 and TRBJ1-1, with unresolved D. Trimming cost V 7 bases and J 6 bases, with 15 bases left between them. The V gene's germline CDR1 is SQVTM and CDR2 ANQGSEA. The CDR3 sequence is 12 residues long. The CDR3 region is CSALRGKSEAFF. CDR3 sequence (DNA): TGCAGCGCCTTGCGGGGAAAATCTGAAGCTTTCTTT.

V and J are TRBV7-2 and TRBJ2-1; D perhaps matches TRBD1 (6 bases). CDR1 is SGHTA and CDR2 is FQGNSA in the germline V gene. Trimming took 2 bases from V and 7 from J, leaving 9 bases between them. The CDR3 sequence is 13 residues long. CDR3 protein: CASSLRGWNEQFF. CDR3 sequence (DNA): TGTGCCAGCAGCTTAAGGGGGTGGAATGAGCAGTTCTTC.

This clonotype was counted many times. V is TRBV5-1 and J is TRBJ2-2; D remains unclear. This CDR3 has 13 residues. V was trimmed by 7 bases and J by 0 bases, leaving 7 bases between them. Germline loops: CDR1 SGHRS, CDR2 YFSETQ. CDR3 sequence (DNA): TGCGCCAGCTTACGCCCGAACACCGGGGAGCTGTTTTTT. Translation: CASLRPNTGELFF. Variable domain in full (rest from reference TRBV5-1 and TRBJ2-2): KAGVTQTPRYLIKTRGQQVTLSCSPISGHRSVSWYQQTPGQGLQFLFEYFSETQRNKGNFPGRFSGRQFSNSRSEMNVSTLELGDSALYLCASLRPNTGELFFGEGSRLTVL.

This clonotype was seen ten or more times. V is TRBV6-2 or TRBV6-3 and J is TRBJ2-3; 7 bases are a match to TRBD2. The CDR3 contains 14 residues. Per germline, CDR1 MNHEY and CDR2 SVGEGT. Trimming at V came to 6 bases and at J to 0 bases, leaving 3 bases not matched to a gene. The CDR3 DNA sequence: TGTGCCAGCAGCCGAGCGGGGAGCACAGATACGCAGTATTTT. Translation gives CASSRAGSTDTQYF.

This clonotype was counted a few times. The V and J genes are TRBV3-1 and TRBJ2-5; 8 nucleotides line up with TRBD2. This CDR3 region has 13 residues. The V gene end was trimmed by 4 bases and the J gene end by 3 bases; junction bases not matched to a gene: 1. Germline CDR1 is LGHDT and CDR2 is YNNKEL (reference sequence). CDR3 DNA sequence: TGTGCCAGCAGCCGAGCGGGGGAAGAGACCCAGTACTTC. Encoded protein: CASSRAGEETQYF.

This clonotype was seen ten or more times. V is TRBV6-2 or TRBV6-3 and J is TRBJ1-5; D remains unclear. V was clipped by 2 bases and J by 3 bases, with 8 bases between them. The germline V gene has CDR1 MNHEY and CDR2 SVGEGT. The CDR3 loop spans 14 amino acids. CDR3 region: CASSYRPNNQPQHF. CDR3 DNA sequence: TGTGCCAGCAGTTACAGGCCGAACAATCAGCCCCAGCATTTT.

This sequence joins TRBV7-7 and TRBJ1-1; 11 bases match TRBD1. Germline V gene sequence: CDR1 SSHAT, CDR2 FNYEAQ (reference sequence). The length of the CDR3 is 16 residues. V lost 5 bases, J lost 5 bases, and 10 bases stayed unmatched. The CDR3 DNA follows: TGTGCCAGCAGCAAGAATCCGGGACAGGGGGGAACTGAAGCTTTCTTT. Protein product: CASSKNPGQGGTEAFF.

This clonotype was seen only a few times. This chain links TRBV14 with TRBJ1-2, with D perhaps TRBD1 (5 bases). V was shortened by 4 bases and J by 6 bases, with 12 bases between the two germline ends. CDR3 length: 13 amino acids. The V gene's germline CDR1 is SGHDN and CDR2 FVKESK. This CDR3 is CASSLWTGDGYTF. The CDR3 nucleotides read TGTGCCAGCAGCCTATGGACGGGGGATGGCTACACCTTC.

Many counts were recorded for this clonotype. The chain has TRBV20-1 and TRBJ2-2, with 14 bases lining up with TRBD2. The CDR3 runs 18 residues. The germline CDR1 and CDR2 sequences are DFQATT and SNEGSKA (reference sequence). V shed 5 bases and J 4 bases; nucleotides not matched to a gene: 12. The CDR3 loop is CSAPEGGTSGGSTGELFF. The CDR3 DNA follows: TGCAGTGCTCCCGAGGGGGGGACTAGCGGGGGTAGCACCGGGGAGCTGTTTTTT.

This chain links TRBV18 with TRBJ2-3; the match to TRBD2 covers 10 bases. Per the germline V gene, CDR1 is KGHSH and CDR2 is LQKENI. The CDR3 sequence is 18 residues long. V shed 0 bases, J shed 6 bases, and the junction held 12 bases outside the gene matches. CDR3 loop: CASSPPGPIAGGPDTQYF. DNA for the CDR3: TGTGCCAGCTCACCACCAGGCCCTATAGCGGGAGGACCTGATACGCAGTATTTT.

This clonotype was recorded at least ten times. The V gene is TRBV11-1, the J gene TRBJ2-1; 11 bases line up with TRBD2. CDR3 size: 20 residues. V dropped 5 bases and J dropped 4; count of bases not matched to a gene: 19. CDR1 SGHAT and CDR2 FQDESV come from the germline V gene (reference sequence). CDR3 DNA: TGTGCCAGCAGCGGGAACCCGACTAGCGGGGCTCCAAACCAATACAATGAGCAGTTCTTC. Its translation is CASSGNPTSGAPNQYNEQFF.

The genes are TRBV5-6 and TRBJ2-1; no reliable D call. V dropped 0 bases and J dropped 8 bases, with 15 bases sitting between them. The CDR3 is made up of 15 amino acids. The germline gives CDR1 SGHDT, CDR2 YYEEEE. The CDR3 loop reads CASSLAPVGSHEQFF. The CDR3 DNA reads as TGTGCCAGCAGCTTGGCGCCAGTAGGTTCCCATGAGCAGTTCTTC. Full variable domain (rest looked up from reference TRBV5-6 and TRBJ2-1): DAGVTQSPTHLIKTRGQQVTLRCSPKSGHDTVSWYQQALGQGPQFIFQYYEEEERQRGNFPDRFSGHQFPNYSSELNVNALLLGDSALYLCASSLAPVGSHEQFFGPGTRLTVL.

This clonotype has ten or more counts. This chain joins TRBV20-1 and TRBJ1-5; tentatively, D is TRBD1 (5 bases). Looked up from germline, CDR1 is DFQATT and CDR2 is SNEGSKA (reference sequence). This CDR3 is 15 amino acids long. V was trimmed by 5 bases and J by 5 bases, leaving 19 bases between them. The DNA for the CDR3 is TGCAGTGCTTCTGAGATGGGGGGACGGGATCAGCCCCAGCATTTT. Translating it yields CSASEMGGRDQPQHF.